A single sample is the source of the 19 T cell receptor beta chains below, sequenced in a study of blood T cell repertoires in COVID-19. Clones were read by immunoSEQ multiplex PCR, and TCRdb kept only the in-frame ones, dropping some. The sample contains tens of thousands of clones, roughly 87% of which appear only once. The source material was peripheral blood. Receptors originate from a male donor with acute or convalescent COVID-19.

This clone has only a few counts. The rearrangement uses TRBV7-8 and TRBJ1-3, with TRBD1 matching 8 bases. Germline lookup yields CDR1 SGHVS and CDR2 FQNEAQ. J lost 0 bases, V lost 4 bases, and 5 bases had no gene match. This CDR3 comprises 16 residues. Written as DNA, the CDR3 is TGTGCCAGCAGCTCCTACAGGGGGAACTCTGGAAACACCATATATTTT. Protein sequence: CASSSYRGNSGNTIYF.

V is TRBV19 and J is TRBJ1-5; D remains unclear. The CDR3 consists of 18 residues. Germline V lookup: CDR1 LNHDA, CDR2 SQIVND (reference sequence). The V gene lost 6 bases and the J gene lost 6 bases, with 27 bases spanning the gap. The CDR3 coding sequence is TGTGCCAGTAGGCATCATAGAGCGCCTTTTATAGTAGGTCAGCCCCAGCATTTT. As protein: CASRHHRAPFIVGQPQHF.

This chain joins TRBV29-1 and TRBJ1-2, with a possible D match to TRBD1 (6 bases). This CDR3 has 13 amino acids. The V end was cut by 8 bases, the J end by 4 bases, with 17 bases between. Germline V gives CDR1 SQVTM, CDR2 ANQGSEA. This CDR3 is CSRPRTGIYGYTF. The CDR3 DNA sequence: TGCAGCCGTCCCCGCACAGGGATCTATGGCTACACCTTC.

V gene TRBV11-2 combines with J gene TRBJ1-1, with D unclear. In germline, CDR1 is SGHAT, CDR2 FQNNGV. The CDR3 runs 14 residues. The ends were cut back, 3 bases at V and 0 bases at J, with 8 bases in the middle. CDR3 protein: CASSLRIMNTEAFF. CDR3 in DNA: TGTGCCAGCAGCTTGAGGATAATGAACACTGAAGCTTTCTTT.

V gene TRBV28 combines with J gene TRBJ1-4; D is possibly TRBD1 (6 bases). The length of the CDR3 is 16 residues. V lost 8 bases and J 3 bases, leaving 19 bases between the germline ends. CDR1 and CDR2 from the germline V gene are MDHEN and SYDVKM. The DNA for the CDR3 is TGTGCCAGCCGTAACAGGGCTACGGGCCCTAATGAAAAACTGTTTTTT. Its translation is CASRNRATGPNEKLFF.

The genes are TRBV11-2 and TRBJ2-3; perhaps TRBD2 as D (5 bases). This CDR3 is built from 15 residues. Between the trimmed V and J ends, which lost 1 base and 5 bases, there was a span of 13 bases. Germline values: CDR1 SGHAT, CDR2 FQNNGV. CDR3 residues: CASSLGVRERDTQYF. CDR3 DNA sequence: TGTGCCAGCAGCTTAGGGGTTAGGGAGAGAGATACGCAGTATTTT. The entire variable domain, with the rest obtained from reference TRBV11-2 and TRBJ2-3, is as follows: EAGVAQSPRYKIIEKRQSVAFWCNPISGHATLYWYQQILGQGPKLLIQFQNNGVVDDSQLPKDRFSAERLKGVDSTLKIQPAKLEDSAVYLCASSLGVRERDTQYFGPGTRLTVL.

In the case of this clone: Other DNA sequences of this sample code for an identical CDR3. This chain joins TRBV5-1 and TRBJ2-5, with 11 bases fitting TRBD1. Per the germline V gene, CDR1 is SGHRS and CDR2 is YFSETQ. This CDR3 region has 16 residues. V was clipped by 4 bases and J by 0 bases; unmatched bases: 5. The CDR3 sequence: CASSPGTGGYQETQYF. The DNA of the CDR3 is TGCGCCAGCAGCCCCGGGACAGGGGGGTACCAAGAGACCCAGTACTTC.

The chain links TRBV20-1 to TRBJ2-7, with 9 bases matching TRBD2. The CDR3 totals 15 residues. Looked up from germline, CDR1 is DFQATT and CDR2 is SNEGSKA (reference sequence). The V segment lost 3 bases and the J segment 0 bases; nucleotides outside the gene matches: 6. The CDR3 loop is CSASHSGGLSYEQYF. The CDR3 DNA is TGCAGTGCTAGTCATAGCGGGGGCCTCTCCTACGAGCAGTACTTC.

The genes are TRBV7-9 and TRBJ2-7, with D possibly being TRBD1 (5 bases). This CDR3 region has 14 residues. Germline V gives CDR1 SEHNR, CDR2 FQNEAQ (reference sequence). Trimming removed 5 bases at V and 1 base at J, with 12 bases between. The DNA of the CDR3 is TGTGCCAGCAGCACAGACAGACTTTCCTACGAGCAGTACTTC. Amino acids: CASSTDRLSYEQYF.

This clone was observed once. This chain connects TRBV7-2 to TRBJ2-1; TRBD2 agrees at 8 bases. In germline, CDR1 is SGHTA, CDR2 FQGNSA. V was clipped by 2 bases and J by 0 bases; unmatched bases: 0. The CDR3 extends over 15 amino acids. CDR3 in DNA: TGTGCCAGCAGCTTAAGCGGGGGCTCCTACAATGAGCAGTTCTTC. Translated, it gives CASSLSGGSYNEQFF.

The J gene is TRBJ1-6, the V gene TRBV10-3; D is perhaps TRBD1 (6 bases). The CDR3 has 16 residues. V was pared by 0 bases and J by 5 bases, with 11 bases between. Germline V CDR1 and CDR2: ENHRY, SYGVKD. CDR3 loop: CAISESTQGNNSPLHF. The CDR3 bases are TGTGCCATCAGTGAGTCGACGCAGGGGAATAATTCACCCCTCCACTTT.

This chain joins TRBV2 and TRBJ1-3, with TRBD1 as a possible D gene (6 bases). The CDR3 totals 14 residues. Germline lookup yields CDR1 SNHLY and CDR2 FYNNEI. Trimming removed 6 bases from V and 2 bases from J, with 11 bases in between. The CDR3 DNA reads TGTGCCAGCAGCGACCGGACAGCTGGAAACACCATATATTTT. This translates into CASSDRTAGNTIYF. Full variable domain (missing parts from reference TRBV2 and TRBJ1-3): EPEVTQTPSHQVTQMGQEVILRCVPISNHLYFYWYRQILGQKVEFLVSFYNNEISEKSEIFDDQFSVERPDGSNFTLKIRSTKLEDSAMYFCASSDRTAGNTIYFGEGSWLTVV.

The rearrangement links TRBV9 to TRBJ2-1, with 13 bases matching TRBD2. V was clipped by 0 bases and J by 8 bases; unmatched bases: 11. Germline-derived CDR1 and CDR2 are SGDLS and YYNGEE. This CDR3 is built from 18 residues. The CDR3 sequence is CASSVEGKGLAGRHEQFF. The CDR3 DNA reads TGTGCCAGCAGCGTAGAGGGTAAGGGACTAGCGGGGAGACATGAGCAGTTCTTC.

This clone was recorded only once. The chain carries TRBV28 and TRBJ1-1, with no clear D. CDR3 length: 14 residues. Germline CDR1 is MDHEN and CDR2 is SYDVKM. V lost 3 bases and J 1 base, leaving 9 bases between the germline ends. CDR3 DNA: TGTGCCAGCAGTTTGGGCAGGCAGAACACTGAAGCTTTCTTT. This gives the protein CASSLGRQNTEAFF.

The chain combines TRBV2 with TRBJ2-2; TRBD2 agrees at 9 bases. Trimming took 11 bases from V and 3 from J; bases not matched to a gene: 7. The germline V gene encodes CDR1 SNHLY and CDR2 FYNNEI. This CDR3 is 14 amino acids long. CDR3 sequence reads: CAGGTSGHTGELFF. The CDR3 coding sequence is TGTGCCGGGGGAACTAGCGGGCACACCGGGGAGCTGTTTTTT.

The rearrangement joins TRBV7-8 to TRBJ2-1; 9 bases are shared with TRBD2. CDR3 length equals 17 residues. The J segment lost 4 bases and the V segment lost 5 bases, leaving 12 bases of the junction unmatched. Germline V lookup: CDR1 SGHVS, CDR2 FQNEAQ. This CDR3 reads CASSLGAMRGGYNEQFF. The CDR3 nucleotides are TGTGCCAGCAGCCTAGGAGCGATGCGGGGGGGATACAATGAGCAGTTCTTC.

This chain links TRBV10-3 with TRBJ1-1; D is unresolved. V lost 0 bases and J lost 11, with 22 bases in between. This CDR3 is built from 16 residues. The V gene's germline CDR1 is ENHRY and CDR2 SYGVKD. The CDR3 bases are TGTGCCATCAGTGAGTCTTATGGAGGGCAGGCGGGCGGCGCTTTCTTT. Translating it yields CAISESYGGQAGGAFF.

This clone was detected once. The chain couples TRBV6-5 to TRBJ1-2, with D possibly matching TRBD1 (6 bases). CDR1 and CDR2 from the germline V gene are MNHEY and SVGAGI. The V and J ends lost 1 base and 8 bases respectively, with 20 bases between them. CDR3 length: 16 residues. The CDR3 region has the DNA TGTGCCAGCAGTTACTTCAAAACGTCAGGGGTGGGAGGCTACACCTTC. Amino acids: CASSYFKTSGVGGYTF.

In its sample, this clone was seen a few times. V usage is TRBV13 and J usage is TRBJ2-3; maybe TRBD1 (7 bases). V gave up 5 bases and J gave up 4 bases, with 19 bases separating them. This CDR3 contains 16 residues. Germline V CDR1 and CDR2: PRHDT, FYEKMQ (reference sequence). Here the CDR3 DNA reads TGTGCCAGCAGCGATCAGGGGGGCCCTTCGGCAGATACGCAGTATTTT. Amino acids: CASSDQGGPSADTQYF.